This passage covers 25 T cell receptor beta chains from one sample sequenced in a study of response to subunit inactivated influenza vaccine. One entry per CDR3 protein results from TCRdb running MiXCR on the RT-PCR reads. The sample carries more than 450,000 distinct CDR3 sequences, approximately 7.6% recorded once. Source: PBMCs from blood, taken 23 to 25 months after vaccination. These receptors were taken from a man aged 45 to 70 who received an inactivated influenza vaccine.

This clonotype has more than one count but fewer than ten. The chain employs TRBV28 and TRBJ2-1, with 10 bases matching TRBD2. Losses at the gene ends were 7 bases for V and 3 bases for J; bases not matched to a gene: 6. The V gene's germline CDR1 is MDHEN and CDR2 SYDVKM. CDR3 length equals 15 residues. As DNA, the CDR3 is TGTGCCAGCAACAAACTAGCGGGGATCTACAATGAGCAGTTCTTC. It yields the protein CASNKLAGIYNEQFF.

This chain joins TRBV29-1 and TRBJ1-4; no reliable D call. Germline values: CDR1 SQVTM, CDR2 ANQGSEA. This CDR3 region has 11 residues. Between the trimmed V and J ends, which lost 2 bases and 8 bases, there was a span of 6 bases. The CDR3, as DNA: TGCAGCGTTGAAATGCAGGAAAAACTGTTTTTT. Translation: CSVEMQEKLFF.

The V call is TRBV10-3, the J call TRBJ2-1, with 8 bases lining up with TRBD1. This CDR3 has 13 residues. Germline values: CDR1 ENHRY, CDR2 SYGVKD. With 5 bases clipped from V and 9 bases from J, the junction kept 6 bases outside the gene matches. Here the CDR3 reads CAISPGQGGEQFF. The CDR3 coding sequence is TGTGCCATCAGTCCCGGACAGGGAGGTGAGCAGTTCTTC.

This chain links TRBV6-5 with TRBJ2-3; D remains ambiguous. Germline V CDR1 and CDR2: MNHEY, SVGAGI. This CDR3 contains 15 residues. Trimming stripped 2 bases from V and 1 base from J, with 10 bases between. CDR3 nucleotide sequence: TGTGCCAGCAGTTACAATCAGCTACGCACAGATACGCAGTATTTT. Amino acid sequence: CASSYNQLRTDTQYF.

The chain uses TRBV7-9 and TRBJ1-2, with no clear D. From germline, CDR1 is SEHNR and CDR2 FQNEAQ (reference sequence). V was shortened by 2 bases and J by 4 bases, with 14 bases between the two germline ends. CDR3 size: 15 residues. The CDR3, as DNA: TGTGCCAGCAGCTTACTTACTAGCACGCCCTATGGCTACACCTTC. Its protein product is CASSLLTSTPYGYTF.

The genes are TRBV5-1 and TRBJ1-1; 7 bases align to TRBD1. Germline V CDR1 and CDR2: SGHRS, YFSETQ. The CDR3 is 13 residues long. After removal of 6 bases from V and 1 base from J, the junction contained 3 bases not matched to a gene. CDR3 bases: TGCGCCAGCACAGGACAGGCGAACACTGAAGCTTTCTTT. It translates to CASTGQANTEAFF.

In this sample, this clonotype turned up a few times. The rearrangement joins TRBV11-2 to TRBJ2-1; D remains unclear. The V end lost 1 base, the J end lost 4 bases, and 11 bases lay between the germline ends. Germline CDR1 is SGHAT and CDR2 is FQNNGV. This CDR3 comprises 15 residues. The CDR3 coding sequence is TGTGCCAGCAGCTTAGGCAACTTTCCTTACAATGAGCAGTTCTTC. This gives the protein CASSLGNFPYNEQFF.

This clonotype was seen many times. The chain joins TRBV20-1 to TRBJ2-3; 7 bases are shared with TRBD2. Germline values: CDR1 DFQATT, CDR2 SNEGSKA (reference sequence). The CDR3 loop spans 14 amino acids. The V segment lost 6 bases and the J segment 1 base; nucleotides outside the gene matches: 7. Here the CDR3 DNA reads TGCAGTGCCCTAGGCGGGGGTCGCACAGATACGCAGTATTTT. Its translation: CSALGGGRTDTQYF.

This clonotype was picked up many times. The chain is built from TRBV20-1 and TRBJ2-1; TRBD2 aligns across 13 bases. In germline, CDR1 is DFQATT, CDR2 SNEGSKA (reference sequence). The J segment lost 2 bases and the V segment lost 6 bases, leaving 4 bases of the junction unmatched. This CDR3 comprises 15 residues. CDR3 in DNA: TGCAGTGCCCAACTAGCGGGAGGGCCCTACAATGAGCAGTTCTTC. Protein sequence: CSAQLAGGPYNEQFF.

This clonotype was picked up a small number of times. V and J are TRBV20-1 and TRBJ2-3, with 8 bases aligning to TRBD1. CDR3 length: 13 residues. In germline, CDR1 is DFQATT, CDR2 SNEGSKA (reference sequence). V shed 6 bases, J shed 0 bases, and the junction held 2 bases outside the gene matches. In DNA, the CDR3 is TGCAGTGCCAGGACAGGGAGCACAGATACGCAGTATTTT. Translated: CSARTGSTDTQYF.

The gene calls are TRBV4-1 and TRBJ2-2; a weak D match, TRBD2 (5 bases). The CDR3 sequence is 14 residues long. Trimming left V 6 bases short and J 3 bases short, with 11 bases between. Germline values: CDR1 MGHRA, CDR2 YSYEKL. The CDR3 spells CASSAGLDTGELFF. The CDR3 DNA is TGCGCCAGCAGTGCCGGACTTGACACCGGGGAGCTGTTTTTT.

This clonotype turned up a few times. J is TRBJ2-5 and V is TRBV4-3; D may be TRBD1 (5 bases). Trimming cost V 4 bases and J 3 bases, with 9 bases left between them. Germline CDR1 is LGHNA and CDR2 is YSLEER. CDR3 length: 13 amino acids. CDR3 DNA sequence: TGCGCCAGCAGCCGACAGCCCAAAGAGACCCAGTACTTC. Translated: CASSRQPKETQYF.

This clonotype has just a few counts. The chain has TRBV24-1 and TRBJ2-3; the D is unclear. V shed 1 base and J shed 4 bases, with 2 bases lying between them. CDR3 length equals 12 residues. CDR1 is KGHDR, CDR2 SFDVKD, per germline. The CDR3 reads CATSDFSDTQYF. The CDR3 DNA reads as TGTGCCACCAGTGATTTTTCAGATACGCAGTATTTT.

Many counts were recorded for this clonotype. The genes are TRBV7-2 and TRBJ1-1; 7 nucleotides agree with TRBD1. Trimming cost V 7 bases and J 0 bases; bases outside gene matches: 5. The CDR3 has 14 residues. The germline V gene encodes CDR1 SGHTA and CDR2 FQGNSA. CDR3 sequence (DNA): TGTGCCAGCACCCTGGGACAGCTGAACACTGAAGCTTTCTTT. Translation: CASTLGQLNTEAFF.

This clonotype was found many times. The chain combines TRBV29-1 with TRBJ1-1; D might be TRBD1 (5 bases). Trimming removed 1 base from V and 1 base from J, with 7 bases in between. This CDR3 contains 13 residues. Germline values: CDR1 SQVTM, CDR2 ANQGSEA. CDR3 in DNA: TGCAGCGTTGAAGGGCAGGGGAACACTGAAGCTTTCTTT. Amino acids: CSVEGQGNTEAFF.

This clonotype showed up many times. Here the CDR3 reads CASSQGTVSYNEQFF. CDR3 bases: TGCGCCAGCAGCCAAGGGACAGTCTCCTACAATGAGCAGTTCTTC. This chain links TRBV4-3 with TRBJ2-1; possible D gene TRBD1, 6 bases. Germline V gene sequence: CDR1 LGHNA, CDR2 YSLEER. The CDR3 consists of 15 residues. The V and J ends lost 1 base and 0 bases respectively, with 7 bases between them.

The chain couples TRBV4-2 to TRBJ2-2; 11 bases match TRBD2. There are 17 residues in the CDR3. The ends lost 1 base at V and 3 bases at J; junction bases unmatched: 4. CDR1 and CDR2 from the germline V gene are LGHNA and YNFKEQ. DNA of the CDR3: TGTGCCAGCAGCCAAGTAGCGGGAGGGCCAGACACCGGGGAGCTGTTTTTT. Residues: CASSQVAGGPDTGELFF.

This clonotype has at least ten counts. V usage is TRBV24-1 and J usage is TRBJ2-2; 9 bases are shared with TRBD1. CDR1 KGHDR and CDR2 SFDVKD come from the germline V gene. The CDR3 is 15 residues long. Trimming took 7 bases from V and 4 from J; bases not matched to a gene: 6. The chain's CDR3 is CATRPGTGPTGELFF. The CDR3 DNA reads as TGTGCCACCAGACCCGGGACAGGGCCCACCGGGGAGCTGTTTTTT.

Ten or more counts support this clonotype. The chain employs TRBV10-3 and TRBJ2-7; 7 bases fit TRBD1. The CDR3 extends over 12 amino acids. The V gene's germline CDR1 is ENHRY and CDR2 SYGVKD. Trimming cost V 6 bases and J 5 bases; bases outside gene matches: 4. CDR3 sequence: CAIRTTGNEQYF. The CDR3 nucleotides are TGTGCCATCAGGACGACAGGGAACGAGCAGTACTTC.

With regard to this clonotype: Since a much larger clone is just one base distant, this may be a read error. This chain uses TRBV6-5 with TRBJ1-1; 11 positions agree with TRBD1. This CDR3 is 16 amino acids long. Trimming at V came to 1 base and at J to 6 bases, leaving 7 bases not matched to a gene. Per the germline V gene, CDR1 is MNHEY and CDR2 is SVGAGI. The CDR3 bases are TGTGCCAGCAGTTACTACCTGGGACAGGGGGGGGCTGAAGCTTTCTTT. Amino acids: CASSYYLGQGGAEAFF.

This clonotype was picked up a small number of times. The chain combines TRBV5-1 with TRBJ2-5; 13 bases agree with TRBD2. This CDR3 is 17 amino acids long. Germline-derived CDR1 and CDR2 are SGHRS and YFSETQ. Trimming removed 0 bases from V and 2 bases from J; junction bases left unmatched: 4. CDR3 bases: TGCGCCAGCAGCTTGGGACAGACTAGCGGGGGGCAAGAGACCCAGTACTTC. Amino acids: CASSLGQTSGGQETQYF.

The chain employs TRBV4-3 and TRBJ2-7; 8 bases line up with TRBD1. Germline V gene sequence: CDR1 LGHNA, CDR2 YSLEER. There are 15 residues in the CDR3. J was trimmed by 4 bases and V by 0 bases; bases with no gene match: 5. Written as DNA, the CDR3 is TGCGCCAGCAGCCAAGAACCTGACAGGGGTTACGAGCAGTACTTC. This gives the protein CASSQEPDRGYEQYF.

This chain links TRBV21-1 with TRBJ2-5; the table names TRBD2, a call not compared with the DNA. TRBV21-1 is listed as a pseudogene. The length of the CDR3 is 17 residues. CDR3 bases: TGTGCCAGCAGCAAACGGTCGTTCAGGGCCTTCCAAGAGACCCAGTACTTC. This gives the protein CASSKRSFRAFQETQYF.

This clonotype has a handful of counts. The chain recombines TRBV29-1 with TRBJ2-2; D remains ambiguous. Trimming cost V 1 base and J 7 bases, with 13 bases left between them. The CDR3 contains 14 residues. Germline V gives CDR1 SQVTM, CDR2 ANQGSEA. CDR3 residues: CSVEVGYQGGELFF. The CDR3 DNA reads as TGCAGCGTTGAAGTGGGGTATCAAGGCGGGGAGCTGTTTTTT.

The CDR3 here is CASSRDRGIVPQHF. The CDR3 DNA sequence: TGTGCCAGCAGTAGGGACAGGGGGATTGTGCCCCAGCATTTT. The chain links TRBV12-3 or TRBV12-4 to TRBJ1-5; TRBD1 aligns across 11 bases. V lost 5 bases, J lost 9 bases, and 6 bases stayed unmatched. This CDR3 has 14 residues.